Presented here are 8 T cell receptor beta chains from one specimen sequenced in a study of T cells in Graves' hyperthyroidism and ophthalmopathy. RNA transcripts provided the source from which TCR beta CDR3 regions were amplified. When the TCR CDR3 underwent first-round RT-PCR, the HTBI primer set was used. TCRdb recomputed calls from the multiplex PCR reads with MiXCR, one row per CDR3 protein. The sample holds about 640,000 distinct CDR3 sequences; around 21% are singletons and the top ten take around a third. Sequences were obtained from blood. The receptors here all came from a man aged 25 to 45 with Graves' ophthalmopathy.

V gene TRBV4-3 combines with J gene TRBJ2-1; 10 nucleotides align to TRBD2. Germline V gives CDR1 LGHNA, CDR2 YSLEER. The CDR3 sequence is 17 residues long. J was trimmed by 5 bases and V by 2 bases; bases with no gene match: 9. CDR3 coding DNA: TGCGCCAGCAGCCAATCTTACCTAGCGGGAGCCCACAATGAGCAGTTCTTC. Amino acid sequence: CASSQSYLAGAHNEQFF.

This clonotype was recorded at least ten times. J is TRBJ2-7 and V is TRBV7-8; tentative D call: TRBD1 (5 bases). The CDR3 totals 15 residues. Germline V gene data show CDR1 as SGHVS and CDR2 as FQNEAQ. Trimming shortened V by 5 bases and J by 3 bases, and 17 bases separated the two germline ends. The CDR3 loop reads CASSERQRSSYEQYF. CDR3 bases: TGTGCCAGCAGCGAAAGACAGCGATCAAGCTACGAGCAGTACTTC.

The sample holds many counts of this clonotype. The chain has TRBV11-2 and TRBJ2-7; 8 positions match TRBD1. The germline CDR1 and CDR2 sequences are SGHAT and FQNNGV. The V segment lost 3 bases and the J segment 6 bases; nucleotides outside the gene matches: 13. The CDR3 contains 16 residues. This CDR3 reads CASSLPGQATLSEQYF. DNA of the CDR3: TGTGCCAGCAGCTTGCCGGGACAGGCTACCCTCAGCGAGCAGTACTTC.

Points on this clonotype: Being one base from a much bigger clone, this may be a read error. The genes are TRBV6-1 and TRBJ2-6, with D unresolved. Per germline, CDR1 MNHNS and CDR2 SASEGT. This CDR3 is 14 amino acids long. This chain's CDR3 is CASRLSSGVNVLTF. In DNA, the CDR3 is TGTGCCAGCAGGCTAAGCTCTGGGGTCAACGTCCTGACTTTC.

The V and J genes are TRBV10-3 and TRBJ2-7; D tentatively reads TRBD1 or TRBD2 (5 bases each). CDR3 length equals 14 residues. Trimming left V 10 bases short and J 1 base short, with 17 bases between. Germline loops: CDR1 ENHRY, CDR2 SYGVKD. Here the CDR3 DNA reads TGTGCCACCGCCCCAGGGAGCCGGTCCTACGAGCAGTACTTC. This gives the protein CATAPGSRSYEQYF.

This clonotype was observed a handful of times. The chain couples TRBV30 to TRBJ2-1; TRBD2 matches at 10 bases. V lost 0 bases to trimming and J lost 8 bases; unmatched junction nucleotides: 13. This CDR3 has 17 amino acids. Germline V gives CDR1 GTSNPN, CDR2 SVGIG (reference sequence). The CDR3 coding sequence is TGTGCCTGGAGTGTAAGGGCTAGCGGGAGAATCTTACATGAGCAGTTCTTC. As protein: CAWSVRASGRILHEQFF. Combining the CDR3 with reference TRBV30 and TRBJ2-1 gives the whole variable domain SQTIHQWPATLVQPVGSPLSLECTVEGTSNPNLYWYRQAAGRGLQLLFYSVGIGQISSEVPQNLSASRPQDRQFILSSKKLLLSDSGFYLCAWSVRASGRILHEQFFGPGTRLTVL.

The chain combines TRBV12-3 or TRBV12-4 with TRBJ2-7, with TRBD1 matching 10 bases. V trimming: 3 bases; J trimming: 7 bases; junction bases outside the gene matches: 9. The CDR3 totals 15 residues. CDR3 bases: TGTGCCAGCAGTTTCCGCTCGGGACAGGGGAGGGAGCAGTACTTC. Translated, it gives CASSFRSGQGREQYF.

The chain couples TRBV29-1 to TRBJ2-7, with D perhaps TRBD1 (6 bases). There are 14 residues in the CDR3. Germline V gives CDR1 SQVTM, CDR2 ANQGSEA. V was pared by 4 bases and J by 3 bases, with 16 bases between. The CDR3 here is CSVGKGQTSYEQYF. DNA for the CDR3: TGCAGCGTTGGGAAAGGACAGACCAGCTACGAGCAGTACTTC.